The 28 T cell receptor beta chains below were found in one sample sequenced in a study of T-cell reconstitution after alpha-beta-depleted transplantation in children. Preparation of the TCRbeta library involved a method that used unique molecular identifiers. TCRdb called the PCR reads again in MiXCR, with one record for every CDR3 protein. The sample has over 200,000 distinct CDR3 sequences, approximately 9% seen once. The input for sequencing was PBMCs from the stem cell graft donor, taken from the stem cell graft. All receptors come from a human donor who donated a stem cell graft to a child with acute lymphoblastic leukemia.

V usage is TRBV4-2 and J usage is TRBJ1-3, with D unresolved. This CDR3 region has 15 residues. V was clipped by 3 bases and J by 0 bases, with 9 bases between them. Germline CDR1 and CDR2: LGHNA and YNFKEQ. The CDR3: CASSHQRNSGNTIYF. CDR3 nucleotides: TGTGCCAGCAGCCACCAGAGAAACTCTGGAAACACCATATATTTT.

The chain employs TRBV5-8 and TRBJ2-5; 8 bases fit TRBD1. Germline V CDR1 and CDR2: SGHTS, YDEGEE. The CDR3 is 16 residues long. The trim removed 4 bases at V and 5 bases at J, leaving 13 bases unmatched. DNA for the CDR3: TGTGCCAGCAGCCCGACGCACAGGGGGATCGAGGAGACCCAGTACTTC. Translated: CASSPTHRGIEETQYF.

This clonotype was counted at least ten times. V and J are TRBV25-1 and TRBJ2-1; 8 bases agree with TRBD2. The CDR3 has 11 residues. The V and J ends lost 8 bases and 10 bases, in that order; junction bases with no gene match: 4. Germline V lookup: CDR1 MGHDK, CDR2 SYGVNS. CDR3 coding DNA: TGTGCCAGCGATCGGGGGGGGGAGCAGTTCTTC. Translation: CASDRGGEQFF.

This clonotype was seen repeatedly, ten times or more. V is TRBV9 and J is TRBJ2-1; no firm D call. The V gene lost 3 bases and the J gene lost 0 bases, with 7 bases spanning the gap. The CDR3 is 14 residues long. Per germline, CDR1 SGDLS and CDR2 YYNGEE. CDR3: CASSATSSYNEQFF. The CDR3 DNA is TGTGCCAGCAGCGCAACGAGCTCCTACAATGAGCAGTTCTTC.

The chain uses TRBV20-1 and TRBJ2-5; TRBD1 might be the D (6 bases). Looked up from germline, CDR1 is DFQATT and CDR2 is SNEGSKA (reference sequence). The CDR3 loop spans 13 amino acids. The ends were cut back, 3 bases at V and 4 bases at J, with 12 bases in the middle. The CDR3 coding sequence is TGCAGTGCTAGCAGGGGCGCCAGAGAGACCCAGTACTTC. Protein sequence: CSASRGARETQYF.

There are many counts of this clonotype. As DNA, the CDR3 is TGTGCCAGCAGCTTAAGTCTATTCCCACACGCTACTAGCACAGATACGCAGTATTTT. As protein: CASSLSLFPHATSTDTQYF. The chain uses TRBV5-4 and TRBJ2-3; D unresolved. Germline V gene sequence: CDR1 SGHNT, CDR2 YYREEE (reference sequence). Trimming removed 2 bases from V and 0 bases from J, with 22 bases in between. There are 19 residues in the CDR3.

This clonotype was picked up many times. The V call is TRBV12-3 or TRBV12-4, the J call TRBJ2-1; 7 bases line up with TRBD2. V dropped 10 bases and J dropped 4; count of bases not matched to a gene: 10. The CDR3 loop spans 14 amino acids. The CDR3 bases are TGTGCCACCTCAAGGGCTAGCGGTTACAATGAGCAGTTCTTC. This codes for CATSRASGYNEQFF.

This clonotype was counted a few times. The chain couples TRBV14 to TRBJ2-7; D may be TRBD1 (6 bases). Germline V CDR1 and CDR2: SGHDN, FVKESK. The V end was cut by 5 bases, the J end by 3 bases, with 26 bases between. The CDR3 runs to 18 residues. Here the CDR3 reads CASSARGEQGRSHYEQYF. The CDR3 region has the DNA TGTGCCAGCAGCGCGCGTGGGGAACAGGGCAGGTCTCACTACGAGCAGTACTTC.

This clonotype was observed once. Given the absence of the conserved phenylalanine or tryptophan at the CDR3 end, a read error is likely. CDR3 coding DNA: TGTGCCAGCAGTGAAGAGACAGCTAACACTGAAGCTTTCTGT. The encoded protein is CASSEETANTEAFC. V gene TRBV2 combines with J gene TRBJ1-1; a weak D match, TRBD1 (5 bases). This CDR3 spans 14 amino acids. Per the germline V gene, CDR1 is SNHLY and CDR2 is FYNNEI. Trimming left V 1 base short and J 2 bases short, with 8 bases between.

The chain recombines TRBV20-1 with TRBJ2-5; D gene ambiguous. The CDR3 totals 13 residues. The germline V gene has CDR1 DFQATT and CDR2 SNEGSKA (reference sequence). V was shortened by 0 bases and J by 4 bases, with 9 bases between the two germline ends. This CDR3 reads CSARDSGVETQYF. CDR3 sequence (DNA): TGCAGTGCTAGAGATTCTGGGGTAGAGACCCAGTACTTC.

This clonotype was seen repeatedly, ten times or more. This chain uses TRBV9 with TRBJ2-5; D not certain. Trimming took off 0 bases at V and 5 bases at J, with 2 bases between the two ends. The CDR3 consists of 11 residues. Germline lookup yields CDR1 SGDLS and CDR2 YYNGEE. The CDR3 coding sequence is TGTGCCAGCAGCGTAGCTGAGACCCAGTACTTC. It yields the protein CASSVAETQYF.

J is TRBJ1-1 and V is TRBV6-1; no definite D call. The length of the CDR3 is 16 residues. V gave up 6 bases and J gave up 1 base, with 18 bases separating them. CDR1 MNHNS and CDR2 SASEGT come from the germline V gene. CDR3 region: CASSPWDVGENTEAFF. The CDR3 DNA reads as TGTGCCAGCAGCCCCTGGGATGTAGGTGAGAACACTGAAGCTTTCTTT.

The sample holds a few counts of this clonotype. The genes are TRBV7-2 and TRBJ1-2; no definite D call. Per the germline V gene, CDR1 is SGHTA and CDR2 is FQGNSA. V lost 5 bases to trimming and J lost 2 bases, with 18 bases between them. The CDR3 runs 16 residues. This chain's CDR3 is CASSPNQGILNYGYTF. The CDR3 DNA sequence: TGTGCCAGCAGCCCTAACCAAGGGATCTTGAACTATGGCTACACCTTC.

V usage is TRBV20-1 and J usage is TRBJ1-2; D is unclear. Germline V gene sequence: CDR1 DFQATT, CDR2 SNEGSKA (reference sequence). CDR3 size: 13 residues. The CDR3 region has the DNA TGCAACCCCTGGGAGGGTGGGGACTATGGCTACACCTTC. Its translation is CNPWEGGDYGYTF.

The gene calls are TRBV12-5 and TRBJ2-2; the D gene is possibly TRBD2 (7 bases). The CDR3 consists of 16 residues. V dropped 4 bases and J dropped 6 bases, with 18 bases sitting between them. Germline values: CDR1 LGHNT, CDR2 FRNRAP. The chain's CDR3 is CASGSNLGGGAGELFF. CDR3 coding DNA: TGTGCTAGTGGTTCGAACCTTGGCGGGGGCGCCGGGGAGCTGTTTTTT. The full variable domain, completed using reference TRBV12-5 and TRBJ2-2, is DARVTQTPRHKVTEMGQEVTMRCQPILGHNTVFWYRQTMMQGLELLAYFRNRAPLDDSGMPKDRFSAEMPDATLATLKIQPSEPRDSAVYFCASGSNLGGGAGELFFGEGSRLTVL.

This clonotype was detected a few times. CDR3 residues: CASSLGGAGMAKNIQYF. DNA of the CDR3: TGTGCCAGCAGCTTGGGCGGGGCAGGGATGGCCAAAAACATTCAGTACTTC. The chain couples TRBV5-4 to TRBJ2-4; weak D call: TRBD2 (6 bases). CDR3 length equals 17 residues. Germline V gene sequence: CDR1 SGHNT, CDR2 YYREEE (reference sequence). The V gene lost 0 bases and the J gene lost 1 base, with 14 bases spanning the gap. The full variable domain, with the rest looked up from reference TRBV5-4 and TRBJ2-4, is ETGVTQSPTHLIKTRGQQVTLRCSSQSGHNTVSWYQQALGQGPQFIFQYYREEENGRGNFPPRFSGLQFPNYSSELNVNALELDDSALYLCASSLGGAGMAKNIQYFGAGTRLSVL.

Here the CDR3 DNA reads TGTGCCAGCAGGGAACGACTCGGACAGAAGGGTAGAGAAGCTTTCTTT. This gives the protein CASRERLGQKGREAFF. The rearrangement links TRBV12-3 or TRBV12-4 to TRBJ1-1; a possible D gene is TRBD1 (6 bases). The CDR3 extends over 16 amino acids. V was shortened by 6 bases and J by 8 bases, with 25 bases between the two germline ends.

As concerns this clonotype: Since a much larger clone is just one base distant, this may be a read error. The chain uses TRBV20-1 and TRBJ2-2; TRBD1 aligns across 7 bases. The CDR3 has 14 residues. The V gene end was trimmed by 1 base and the J gene end by 1 base; junction bases not matched to a gene: 0. The germline V gene encodes CDR1 DFQATT and CDR2 SNEGSKA (reference sequence). CDR3 sequence: CSARGTGNTGELFF. The CDR3, as DNA: TGCAGTGCTAGAGGGACAGGGAACACCGGGGAGCTGTTTTTT.

The chain employs TRBV29-1 and TRBJ1-1; a weak D match, TRBD1 (6 bases). This CDR3 comprises 13 residues. The V gene's germline CDR1 is SQVTM and CDR2 ANQGSEA. V was trimmed by 4 bases and J by 3 bases, leaving 12 bases between them. As DNA, the CDR3 is TGCAGCGTTGCGAGGGGGTACGACACTGAAGCTTTCTTT. Amino acid sequence: CSVARGYDTEAFF.

In its sample, this clonotype was seen a few times. The J gene is TRBJ2-7, the V gene TRBV27; D may be TRBD2 (5 bases). Trimming stripped 7 bases from V and 2 bases from J, with 18 bases between. Germline lookup yields CDR1 MNHEY and CDR2 SMNVEV (reference sequence). There are 15 residues in the CDR3. The CDR3 here is CASKNKGGLTYEQYF. As DNA, the CDR3 is TGTGCCAGCAAAAATAAAGGAGGCCTTACCTACGAGCAGTACTTC.

In its sample, this clonotype was seen many times. The rearrangement uses TRBV5-1 and TRBJ2-7; 7 nucleotides line up with TRBD1. J gave up 0 bases and V 3 bases, and 3 bases lay outside the gene matches. The germline V gene encodes CDR1 SGHRS and CDR2 YFSETQ. The CDR3 has 14 amino acids. The CDR3 reads CASSSTGSSYEQYF. CDR3 nucleotide sequence: TGCGCCAGCAGCTCGACAGGGAGCTCCTACGAGCAGTACTTC.

This clonotype showed up many times. V usage is TRBV7-2 and J usage is TRBJ2-7; D remains unclear. V lost 1 base and J lost 7, with 11 bases in between. This CDR3 is built from 13 residues. Looked up from germline, CDR1 is SGHTA and CDR2 is FQGNSA. The CDR3 coding sequence is TGTGCCAGCAGCTTAGGTTTAGAAGGGGAGCAGTACTTC. Translated: CASSLGLEGEQYF.

This clonotype has ten or more counts. The gene calls are TRBV27 and TRBJ1-2; tentatively, D is TRBD1 (5 bases). This CDR3 is 15 amino acids long. Germline CDR1 and CDR2: MNHEY and SMNVEV (reference sequence). Trimming stripped 5 bases from V and 2 bases from J, with 15 bases between. CDR3 protein: CASSPTSGGNYGYTF. CDR3 bases: TGTGCCAGCAGTCCGACCAGTGGGGGGAACTATGGCTACACCTTC.

Only a few counts were recorded for this clonotype. The CDR3 region has the DNA TGTGCCAGCAGCTCGGGACAGGGGATGCGCTCTGGAAACACCATATATTTT. This translates into CASSSGQGMRSGNTIYF. This sequence joins TRBV7-2 and TRBJ1-3; 10 nucleotides agree with TRBD1. This CDR3 has 17 amino acids. The V segment lost 4 bases and the J segment 0 bases; nucleotides outside the gene matches: 6. Germline V gene sequence: CDR1 SGHTA, CDR2 FQGNSA.

In this sample, this clonotype turned up once. The gene calls are TRBV7-2 and TRBJ2-7, with TRBD1 matching 11 bases. V trimming: 5 bases; J trimming: 4 bases; junction bases outside the gene matches: 4. CDR3 length: 14 amino acids. In germline, CDR1 is SGHTA, CDR2 FQGNSA. CDR3 coding DNA: TGTGCCAGCAGCCGGGGACAGGGGGAGTACGAGCAGTACTTC. This encodes CASSRGQGEYEQYF.

In its sample, this clonotype was seen a few times. The chain links TRBV19 to TRBJ1-5, with D unclear. The CDR3 contains 13 residues. V lost 5 bases and J 1 base, leaving 6 bases between the germline ends. The germline CDR1 and CDR2 sequences are LNHDA and SQIVND (reference sequence). CDR3 coding DNA: TGTGCCAGTAGTGTAACCAGCAATCAGCCCCAGCATTTT. Protein sequence: CASSVTSNQPQHF.

This clonotype was counted ten times or more. The chain recombines TRBV12-3 or TRBV12-4 with TRBJ2-5; D is perhaps TRBD2 (5 bases). This CDR3 contains 13 residues. V lost 7 bases to trimming and J lost 1 base, with 10 bases between them. The DNA of the CDR3 is TGTGCCAGCACCGGGGAACTCCAAGAGACCCAGTACTTC. Translating gives CASTGELQETQYF.

This clonotype was picked up many times. V is TRBV11-2 and J is TRBJ1-2; 9 nucleotides match TRBD1. Germline CDR1 is SGHAT and CDR2 is FQNNGV. V gave up 5 bases and J gave up 4 bases; unmatched junction bases: 11. This CDR3 spans 16 amino acids. CDR3 sequence (DNA): TGTGCCAGCAGCCTCGGTCCCGGGACAGGGTCCTATGGCTACACCTTC. Translated, it gives CASSLGPGTGSYGYTF.